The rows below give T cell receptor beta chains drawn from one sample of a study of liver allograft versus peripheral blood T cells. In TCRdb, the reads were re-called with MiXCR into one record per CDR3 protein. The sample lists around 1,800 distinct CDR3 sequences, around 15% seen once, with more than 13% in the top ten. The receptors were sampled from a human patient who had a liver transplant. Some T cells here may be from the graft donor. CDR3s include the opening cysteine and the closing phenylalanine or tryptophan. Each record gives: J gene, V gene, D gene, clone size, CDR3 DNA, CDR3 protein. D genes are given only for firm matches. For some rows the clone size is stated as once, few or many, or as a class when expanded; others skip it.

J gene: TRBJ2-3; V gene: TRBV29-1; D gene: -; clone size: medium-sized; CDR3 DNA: TGCAGCGTCGTGGGTCAGGGAAACACAGATACGCAGTATTTT; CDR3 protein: CSVVGQGNTDTQYF
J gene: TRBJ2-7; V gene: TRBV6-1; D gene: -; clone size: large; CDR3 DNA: TGTGCCAGCAGTTACTCGGGCAGCAAGCAATACGAGCAGTACTTC; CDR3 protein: CASSYSGSKQYEQYF
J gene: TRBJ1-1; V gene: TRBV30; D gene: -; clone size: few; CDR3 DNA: TGTGCCTGGAGGACCGGGCCCCCAATGAACACTGAAGCTTTCTTT; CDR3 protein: CAWRTGPPMNTEAFF
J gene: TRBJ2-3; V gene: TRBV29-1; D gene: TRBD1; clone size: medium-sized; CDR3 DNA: TGCAGCTTCGGGACAGGGGCCAGCGGGGGCCCCACAGATACGCAGTATTTT; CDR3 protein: CSFGTGASGGPTDTQYF
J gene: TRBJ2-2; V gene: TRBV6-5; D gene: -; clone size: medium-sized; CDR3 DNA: TGTGCCAGCAGTCCGGGACTCCCCACCGGGGAGCTGTTTTTT; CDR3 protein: CASSPGLPTGELFF
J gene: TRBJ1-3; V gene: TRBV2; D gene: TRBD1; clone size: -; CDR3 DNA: TGTGCCAGCAGGGACAGGGGATATCCGGGAAACACCATATATTTT; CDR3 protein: CASRDRGYPGNTIYF
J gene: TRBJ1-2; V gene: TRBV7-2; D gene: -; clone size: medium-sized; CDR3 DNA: TGTGCCAGCAGCTTCGACCCTAACTATGGCTACACCTTC; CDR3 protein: CASSFDPNYGYTF
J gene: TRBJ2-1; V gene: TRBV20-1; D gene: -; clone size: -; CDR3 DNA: TGCAGTGCTAGGAGGGCCCCGCGCAATGAGCAGTTCTTC; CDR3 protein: CSARRAPRNEQFF
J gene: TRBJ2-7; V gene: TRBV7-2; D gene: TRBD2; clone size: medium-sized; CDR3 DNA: TGTGCCAGCAGCTTAAGTAGCGGGGGGGTCAACGAGCAGTACTTC; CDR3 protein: CASSLSSGGVNEQYF
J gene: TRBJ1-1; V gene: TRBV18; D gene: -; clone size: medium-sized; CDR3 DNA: TGTGCCAGCTCACCTCTAGGGCAGGGCCCTGAAGCTTTCTTT; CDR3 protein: CASSPLGQGPEAFF
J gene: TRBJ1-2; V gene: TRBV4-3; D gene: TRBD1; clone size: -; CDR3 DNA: TGCGCCAGCAGCCAAGGGCAACAGGGGAGAGAAGGCTACACCTTC; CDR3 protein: CASSQGQQGREGYTF
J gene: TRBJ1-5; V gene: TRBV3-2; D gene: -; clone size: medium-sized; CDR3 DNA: TGTGCCAGCAGCCAGCTACAGGGCTATAGCAATCAGCCCCAGCATTTT; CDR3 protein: CASSQLQGYSNQPQHF
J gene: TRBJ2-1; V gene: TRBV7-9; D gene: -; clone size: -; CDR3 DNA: TGTGCCAGCAGCTTAGCAGGGCCCCCGTTCTTC; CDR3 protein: CASSLAGPPFF
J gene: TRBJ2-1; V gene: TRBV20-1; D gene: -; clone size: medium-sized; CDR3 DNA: TGCAGTGCTAGCCCCGGGACATACAATGAGCAGTTCTTC; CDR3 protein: CSASPGTYNEQFF
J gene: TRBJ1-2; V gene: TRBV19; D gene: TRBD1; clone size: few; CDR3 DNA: TGTGCCAGTAGCCCCGGACAGGGCATCTATGGCTACACCTTC; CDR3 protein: CASSPGQGIYGYTF
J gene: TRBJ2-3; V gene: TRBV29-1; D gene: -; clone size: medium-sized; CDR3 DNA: TGCAGCGTTGGGCGGAGCTACACAGATACGCAGTATTTT; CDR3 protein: CSVGRSYTDTQYF
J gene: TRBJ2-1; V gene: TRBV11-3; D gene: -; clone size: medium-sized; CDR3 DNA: TGTGCCAGCAGCTTTTATGGGATCTCCTACAATGAGCAGTTCTTC; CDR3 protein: CASSFYGISYNEQFF
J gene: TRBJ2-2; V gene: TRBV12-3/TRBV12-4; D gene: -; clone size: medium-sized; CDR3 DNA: TGTGCCAGCAGTTGGGCCACCGGGGAGCTGTTTTTT; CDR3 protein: CASSWATGELFF
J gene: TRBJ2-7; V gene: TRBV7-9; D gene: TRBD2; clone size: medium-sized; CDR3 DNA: TGTGCCTCCGGGGGGTTGTACGAGCAGTACTTC; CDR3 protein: CASGGLYEQYF
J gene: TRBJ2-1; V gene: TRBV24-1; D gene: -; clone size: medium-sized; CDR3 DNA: TGTGCCACCAGTGACGTAGTCTCCTACAATGAGCAGTTCTTC; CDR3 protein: CATSDVVSYNEQFF
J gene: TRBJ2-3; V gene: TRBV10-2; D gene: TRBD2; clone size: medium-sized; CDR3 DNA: TGCGCCAGCAGTGGGCTAGCGGACACAGATACGCAGTATTTT; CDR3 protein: CASSGLADTDTQYF
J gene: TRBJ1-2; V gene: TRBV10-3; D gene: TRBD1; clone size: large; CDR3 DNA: TGTGCCATCGGGACAGGGGAGGGCGGCTACACCTTC; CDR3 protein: CAIGTGEGGYTF
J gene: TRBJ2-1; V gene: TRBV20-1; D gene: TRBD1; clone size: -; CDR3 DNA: TGCAGTGCTAGAGCGGGGACAGGGGGAGACAATGAGCAGTTCTTC; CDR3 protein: CSARAGTGGDNEQFF
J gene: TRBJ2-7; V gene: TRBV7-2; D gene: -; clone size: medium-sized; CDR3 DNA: TGTGCCAGCAGTCTAAGCCTGGCTAGCGCCACCTACGAGCAGTACTTC; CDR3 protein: CASSLSLASATYEQYF
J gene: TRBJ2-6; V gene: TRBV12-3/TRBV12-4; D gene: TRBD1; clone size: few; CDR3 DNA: TGTGCCAGCAGTTCGGGACAGGGTAACGCTGGGGCCAACGTCCTGACTTTC; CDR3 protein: CASSSGQGNAGANVLTF
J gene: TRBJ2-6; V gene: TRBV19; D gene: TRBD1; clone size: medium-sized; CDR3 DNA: TGTGCCAGTAGTAACGGACAGGCCTCTGGGGCCAACGTCCTGACTTTC; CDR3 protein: CASSNGQASGANVLTF
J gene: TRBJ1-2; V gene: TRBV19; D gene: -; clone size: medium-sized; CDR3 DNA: TGTGCCAGTAGTATTCTACGAGCTAACTATGGCTACACCTTC; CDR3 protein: CASSILRANYGYTF
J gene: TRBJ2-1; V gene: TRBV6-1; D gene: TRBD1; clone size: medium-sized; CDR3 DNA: TGTGCCAGCAGTCCACAAAAGGGACAGATTATGTACAATGAGCAGTTCTTC; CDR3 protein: CASSPQKGQIMYNEQFF
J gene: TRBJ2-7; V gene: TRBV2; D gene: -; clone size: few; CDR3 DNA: TGTGCCAGCAGGAAAGAGGCTAGCGACTCCTACGAGCAGTACTTC; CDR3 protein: CASRKEASDSYEQYF
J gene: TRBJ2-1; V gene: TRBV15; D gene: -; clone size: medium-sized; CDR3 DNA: TGTGCCACCAGCCACGACGGCTATGAGCAGTTCTTC; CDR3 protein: CATSHDGYEQFF
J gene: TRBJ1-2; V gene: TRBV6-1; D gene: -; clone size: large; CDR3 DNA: TGTGCCAGCAGTGGGGCGTCTCTTGGGAGTGGTGGCTACACCTTC; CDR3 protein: CASSGASLGSGGYTF
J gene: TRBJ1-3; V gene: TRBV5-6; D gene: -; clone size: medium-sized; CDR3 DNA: TGTGCCAGCAGCTTGGCACAGGGTTCTGGAAACACCATATATTTT; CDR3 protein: CASSLAQGSGNTIYF
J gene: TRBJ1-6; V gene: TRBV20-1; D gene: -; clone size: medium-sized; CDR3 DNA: TGCAGTGCTAGAGATCCCGGAAGGAGCTCCTATAATTCACCCCTCCACTTT; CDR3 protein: CSARDPGRSSYNSPLHF
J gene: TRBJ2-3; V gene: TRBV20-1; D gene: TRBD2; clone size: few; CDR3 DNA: TGCAGTGCTAGGCGACCCGGGACTAGCGGCGGAGATACGCAGTATTTT; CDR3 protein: CSARRPGTSGGDTQYF
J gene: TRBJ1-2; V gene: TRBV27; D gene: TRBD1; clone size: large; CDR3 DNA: TGTGCCAGCAGTTCCCAGGGACAGATACCCTATGGCTACACCTTC; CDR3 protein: CASSSQGQIPYGYTF
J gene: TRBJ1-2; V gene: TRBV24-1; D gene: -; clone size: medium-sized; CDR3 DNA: TGTGCCACCACCGATGGGGTTGGAGGCTACACCTTC; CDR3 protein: CATTDGVGGYTF
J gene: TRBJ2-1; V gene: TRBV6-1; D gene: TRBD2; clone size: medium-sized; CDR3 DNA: TGTGCCAGCAGTGAGGGGACTAGCGGGAGTGTGCGGGATGAGCAGTTCTTC; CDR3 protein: CASSEGTSGSVRDEQFF
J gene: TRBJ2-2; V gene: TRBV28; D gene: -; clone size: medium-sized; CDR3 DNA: TGTGCCAGCACCTACGGGGGCCGAGCCGGGGAGCTGTTTTTT; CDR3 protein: CASTYGGRAGELFF
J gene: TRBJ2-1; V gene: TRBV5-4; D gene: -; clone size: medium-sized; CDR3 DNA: TGTGCCAGCAGCCTTGATGGAGCGGCGCAGTTCTTC; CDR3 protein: CASSLDGAAQFF
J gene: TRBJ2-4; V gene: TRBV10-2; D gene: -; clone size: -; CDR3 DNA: TGCGCCAGCAGTGAGTCGATGTTAACGGACTCCCGACAAATTCAGTACTTC; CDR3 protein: CASSESMLTDSRQIQYF
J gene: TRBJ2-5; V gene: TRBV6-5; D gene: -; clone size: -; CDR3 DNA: TGTGCCAGCAGTTACCGAGGGACGCAAGAGACCCAGTACTTC; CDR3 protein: CASSYRGTQETQYF
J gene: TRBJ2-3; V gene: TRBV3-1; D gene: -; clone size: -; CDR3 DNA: TGTGCCAGCTCCCTCCTCCCAGATACGCAGTATTTT; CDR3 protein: CASSLLPDTQYF
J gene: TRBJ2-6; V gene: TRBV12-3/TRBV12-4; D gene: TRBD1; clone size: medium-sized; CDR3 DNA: TGTGCCAGCAGTTTCGGTGGGACAGGGAACTCTGGGGCCAACGTCCTGACTTTC; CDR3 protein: CASSFGGTGNSGANVLTF
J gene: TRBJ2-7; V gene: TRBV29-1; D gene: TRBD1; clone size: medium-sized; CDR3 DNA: TGCAGCGTTGCTAGAGACCGGACCGACAGGGCCCCTGGCGAGCAGTACTTC; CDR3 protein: CSVARDRTDRAPGEQYF
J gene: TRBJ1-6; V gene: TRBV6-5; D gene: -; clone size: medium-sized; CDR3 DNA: TGTGCCAGCAGTTACAGGGGCACCGCACCCCTCCACTTT; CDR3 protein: CASSYRGTAPLHF
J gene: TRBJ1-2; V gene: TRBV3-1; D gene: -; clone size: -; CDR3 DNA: TGTGCCAGCAGCCAAGTCGGCCCCCTTTCATCGGCCAACTATGGCTACACCTTC; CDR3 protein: CASSQVGPLSSANYGYTF
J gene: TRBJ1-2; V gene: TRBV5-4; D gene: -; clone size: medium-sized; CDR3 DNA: TGTGCCAGCAGCTTGGACTCCTCAAACTATGGCTACACCTTC; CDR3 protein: CASSLDSSNYGYTF
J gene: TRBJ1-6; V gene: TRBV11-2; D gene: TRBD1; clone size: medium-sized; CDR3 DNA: TGTGCCAGCAGCTTTATGGCAGGGGGGAGCGTCGTTAATTCACCCCTCCACTTT; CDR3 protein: CASSFMAGGSVVNSPLHF